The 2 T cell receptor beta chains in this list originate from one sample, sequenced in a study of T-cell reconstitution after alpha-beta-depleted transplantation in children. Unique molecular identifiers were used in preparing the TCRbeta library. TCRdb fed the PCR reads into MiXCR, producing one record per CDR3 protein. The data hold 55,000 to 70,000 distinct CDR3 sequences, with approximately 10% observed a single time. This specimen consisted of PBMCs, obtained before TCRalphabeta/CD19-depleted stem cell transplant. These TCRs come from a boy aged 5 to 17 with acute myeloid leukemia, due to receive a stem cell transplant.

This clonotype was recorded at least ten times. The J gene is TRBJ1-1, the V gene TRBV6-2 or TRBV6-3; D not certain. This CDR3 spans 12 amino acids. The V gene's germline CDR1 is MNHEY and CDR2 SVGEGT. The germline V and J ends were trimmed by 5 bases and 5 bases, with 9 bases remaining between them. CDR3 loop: CASSRTETEAFF. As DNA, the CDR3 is TGTGCCAGCAGTAGGACGGAAACTGAAGCTTTCTTT.

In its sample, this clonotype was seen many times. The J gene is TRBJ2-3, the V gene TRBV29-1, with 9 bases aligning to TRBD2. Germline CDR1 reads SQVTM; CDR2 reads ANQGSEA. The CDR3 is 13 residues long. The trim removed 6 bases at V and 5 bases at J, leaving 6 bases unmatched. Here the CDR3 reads CSVTGLAQDTQYF. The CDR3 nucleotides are TGCAGCGTAACGGGACTAGCACAAGATACGCAGTATTTT.